These T cell receptor beta chains were read from a single sample in a study of OX40 agonist ivuxolimab in advanced cancers. TCRdb's table, derived via immunoSEQ multiplex PCR, lists solely in-frame clones and lacks some. Of over 55,000 clones listed, roughly nine tenths were seen once; the top ten hold around 1.1%. Sequenced here: CD4+ or CD8+ T cells sorted from blood, sampled in a trial of the OX40 agonist ivuxolimab. The receptors here all came from an adult with an advanced solid tumor such as melanoma, head and neck, liver or kidney cancer. Each CDR3 is given with its conserved first and last residue. Fields, in order: V gene, clone size, J gene, D gene, CDR3 protein, CDR3 DNA. The D gene is left open where the match is weak. Size tells how often a clone was seen (once, few, many) or the class of an expanded clone, and some rows leave it out.

TRBV5-6	.	TRBJ1-3	.	CASSPAGDAGNTIYF	TGTGCCAGCAGCCCGGCGGGAGACGCTGGAAACACCATATATTTT
TRBV6-1	few	TRBJ1-1	.	CASSEAVGLNTEAFF	TGTGCCAGCAGTGAAGCAGTCGGCTTAAACACTGAAGCTTTCTTT
TRBV6-5	.	TRBJ1-2	.	CASSYEGLGYTF	TGTGCCAGCAGTTACGAGGGGTTAGGCTACACCTTC
TRBV30	.	TRBJ2-5	TRBD2	CAWAQRGKTKETQYF	TGTGCCTGGGCCCAGCGGGGGAAGACTAAAGAGACCCAGTACTTC
TRBV2	.	TRBJ2-1	TRBD1	CASSDGGTGSNEQFF	TGTGCCAGCAGTGATGGCGGGACAGGGTCAAATGAGCAGTTCTTC
TRBV10-1	.	TRBJ2-5	TRBD2	CASVGTSGRGETQYF	TGCGCCAGCGTGGGGACTAGCGGGAGGGGGGAGACCCAGTACTTC
TRBV5-4	.	TRBJ2-7	.	CASSPTSGPTSYEQYF	TGTGCCAGCAGCCCTACGTCCGGACCGACCTCCTACGAGCAGTACTTC
TRBV6-1	.	TRBJ2-1	.	CASSENISEQFF	TGTGCCAGCAGTGAAAATATCAGCGAGCAGTTCTTC
TRBV6-5	.	TRBJ1-2	.	CASSPPQGDNYGYTF	TGTGCCAGCAGTCCCCCCCAGGGAGATAACTATGGCTACACCTTC
TRBV6-1	.	TRBJ2-2	TRBD1	CASSARQGPNTGELFF	TGTGCCAGCAGTGCCCGACAGGGGCCAAACACCGGGGAGCTGTTTTTT